Below, 25 T cell receptor beta chains from the same sample are listed, as sequenced in a study of molecular identifiers for immune sequencing clone quantification. TCRdb re-called the PCR reads with MiXCR, one entry per CDR3 protein. Of some 590,000 distinct CDR3 sequences detected, 25% appear once; the ten largest clones hold roughly 0.83%. Sequenced input: naive CD8+ T cells from blood, with Jurkat cell RNA spiked in. Documented subset: FACS-sorted CD8+CD4-CCR7+CD45RA+ naive T cells. The receptors originated from a human donor in good health. Some libraries in this study had Jurkat cell RNA spiked in.

This clonotype was recorded once. The rearrangement links TRBV21-1 to TRBJ2-2; TRBD1 is taken as the D call from the table, unchecked against the DNA. TRBV21-1 is a documented pseudogene. This CDR3 spans 17 amino acids. CDR3: CASRTRPGQLNTGELFF. As DNA, the CDR3 is TGTGCCAGCAGAACTAGACCGGGACAGCTGAACACCGGGGAGCTGTTCTTT.

This clonotype was observed many times. This chain uses TRBV27 with TRBJ2-3; D remains unclear. Trimming cost V 8 bases and J 1 base, with 10 bases left between them. The CDR3 covers 13 residues. CDR1 is MNHEY and CDR2 is SMNVEV in the germline V gene (reference sequence). CDR3 amino acids: CASSHGGTDTQYF. The CDR3 bases are TGTGCCAGCTCGCACGGCGGCACAGATACGCAGTATTTT.

This clonotype appeared a few times. The chain uses TRBV7-8 and TRBJ1-5; 7 bases align to TRBD1. This CDR3 has 15 residues. V trimming: 1 base; J trimming: 7 bases; junction bases outside the gene matches: 7. Per germline, CDR1 SGHVS and CDR2 FQNEAQ. Written as DNA, the CDR3 is TGTGCCAGCAGCTTAGGGGGCAGGGGGATACAGCCCCAGCATTTT. It codes for CASSLGGRGIQPQHF.

The genes are TRBV20-1 and TRBJ2-7; 8 bases agree with TRBD2. Germline V gives CDR1 DFQATT, CDR2 SNEGSKA (reference sequence). The CDR3 totals 17 residues. The V and J ends lost 3 bases and 4 bases, in that order; junction bases with no gene match: 17. The chain's CDR3 is CSARPSGTSWSVYEQYF. CDR3 DNA: TGCAGTGCTAGGCCCTCCGGGACTAGTTGGTCCGTATACGAGCAGTACTTC.

The rearrangement links TRBV2 to TRBJ2-1; D possibly uses TRBD1 or TRBD2 (5 bases each). This CDR3 contains 14 residues. V lost 10 bases, J lost 0 bases, and 13 bases lay in between. Per the germline V gene, CDR1 is SNHLY and CDR2 is FYNNEI. CDR3 region: CATHGGSSYNEQFF. For the CDR3, the DNA is TGTGCCACGCATGGGGGAAGCTCCTACAATGAGCAGTTCTTC.

In this sample, this clonotype turned up many times. This chain joins TRBV6-1 and TRBJ2-3; 10 positions match TRBD2. Germline V gene lookup returns CDR1 MNHNS and CDR2 SASEGT. J lost 2 bases, V lost 7 bases, and 12 bases had no gene match. The CDR3 consists of 17 residues. CDR3 in amino acids: CASIHTTSGAYTDTQYF. CDR3 coding DNA: TGTGCCAGCATTCATACTACTAGCGGGGCTTACACAGATACGCAGTATTTT.

The chain carries TRBV11-2 and TRBJ2-5, with D possibly being TRBD2 (6 bases). V lost 5 bases to trimming and J lost 2 bases, with 15 bases between them. The CDR3 is 15 amino acids. In germline, CDR1 is SGHAT, CDR2 FQNNGV. CDR3 coding DNA: TGTGCCAGCAGCCCAGTCGGGAGAGGACAAGAGACCCAGTACTTC. The encoded protein is CASSPVGRGQETQYF.

V and J are TRBV28 and TRBJ2-5; 11 nucleotides match TRBD1. The trim removed 5 bases at V and 5 bases at J, leaving 4 bases unmatched. CDR1 MDHEN and CDR2 SYDVKM come from the germline V gene. The CDR3 totals 14 residues. CDR3 coding DNA: TGTGCCAGCAGTGGGACAGGGGGTTGGGAGACCCAGTACTTC. It codes for CASSGTGGWETQYF.

Turning to this clonotype: This sequence may be a read error, since a much larger clone differs from it by one base. The chain combines TRBV5-1 with TRBJ1-4; D is undetermined. In germline, CDR1 is SGHRS, CDR2 YFSETQ. The CDR3 has 15 amino acids. CDR3: CASSVRGQTSEKLFF. The CDR3 nucleotides read TGCGCCAGCAGCGTTCGTGGGCAAACTAGTGAAAAACTGTTTTTT.

This clonotype has a count of ten or more. This chain uses TRBV29-1 with TRBJ1-1; no clear D. Trimming took off 4 bases at V and 6 bases at J, with 9 bases between the two ends. Germline V CDR1 and CDR2: SQVTM, ANQGSEA. This CDR3 has 11 residues. The CDR3 DNA is TGCAGCGTTGGTGCGGGATCTGAAGCTTTCTTT. This codes for CSVGAGSEAFF.

As to this clonotype: A single base separates this from a much larger clone, so it may be a read error. J is TRBJ2-2 and V is TRBV7-6; no reliable D call. The CDR3 spans 15 residues. Germline V lookup: CDR1 SGHVS, CDR2 FNYEAQ. With 1 base removed from V and 9 bases from J, the gap between germline ends came to 15 bases. The CDR3 coding sequence is TGTGCCAGCAGCTTAGGGGCTCCGAGAGGCCGGGAGCTGTTTTTT. It specifies CASSLGAPRGRELFF.

The genes are TRBV20-1 and TRBJ2-5; 9 positions match TRBD1. V lost 0 bases and J lost 0; bases outside the gene matches: 11. The V gene's germline CDR1 is DFQATT and CDR2 SNEGSKA (reference sequence). CDR3 length: 18 amino acids. CDR3 DNA sequence: TGCAGTGCTAGAGATTTTGAGGGACAGGGATGGGACCAAGAGACCCAGTACTTC. This codes for CSARDFEGQGWDQETQYF.

This clonotype was detected ten times or more. The chain carries TRBV14 and TRBJ2-3; D is ambiguous. The germline V and J ends were trimmed by 0 bases and 4 bases, with 11 bases remaining between them. This CDR3 has 15 residues. Per germline, CDR1 SGHDN and CDR2 FVKESK. The CDR3 protein is CASSQEKVGSDTQYF. CDR3 nucleotides: TGTGCCAGCAGCCAAGAAAAAGTGGGATCAGATACGCAGTATTTT.

This clonotype has just a few counts. The chain links TRBV12-3 or TRBV12-4 to TRBJ2-5, with D perhaps matching TRBD1 or TRBD2 (5 bases each). The V end was cut by 2 bases, the J end by 3 bases, with 16 bases between. The CDR3 is 16 residues long. The CDR3 reads CASSLSQFGTKETQYF. As DNA, the CDR3 is TGTGCCAGCAGTTTATCTCAATTCGGGACCAAAGAGACCCAGTACTTC.

The V gene is TRBV9, the J gene TRBJ2-7, with 7 bases that match TRBD1. Trimming at V came to 4 bases and at J to 3 bases, leaving 10 bases not matched to a gene. CDR1 and CDR2 from the germline V gene are SGDLS and YYNGEE. The CDR3 covers 15 residues. This CDR3 reads CASSPFRDSFYEQYF. In DNA form, the CDR3 reads TGTGCCAGCAGCCCCTTTCGGGACAGTTTCTACGAGCAGTACTTC.

This clonotype was seen just once. The chain uses TRBV6-2 or TRBV6-3 and TRBJ2-7, with 8 nucleotides matching TRBD1. Germline loops: CDR1 MNHEY, CDR2 SVGEGT. The CDR3 extends over 15 amino acids. With 5 bases clipped from V and 2 bases from J, the junction kept 8 bases outside the gene matches. The CDR3 DNA reads TGTGCCAGCAGTACCCAGGACAGGGCAACCTACGAGCAGTACTTC. Translating it yields CASSTQDRATYEQYF.

This clonotype was recorded only once. The chain combines TRBV6-2 or TRBV6-3 with TRBJ2-7; 8 positions agree with TRBD2. CDR3 length equals 16 residues. J gave up 6 bases and V 5 bases, and 15 bases lay outside the gene matches. Germline assignment: CDR1 MNHEY and CDR2 SVGEGT. Written as DNA, the CDR3 is TGTGCCAGCAGTACAAGAAACGGGACTAGGTGGCGCGAGCAGTACTTC. Protein: CASSTRNGTRWREQYF.

At least ten counts were recorded for this clonotype. This chain links TRBV27 with TRBJ2-2; no reliable D call. Between the trimmed V and J ends, which lost 3 bases and 6 bases, there was a span of 5 bases. There are 12 residues in the CDR3. The germline V gene encodes CDR1 MNHEY and CDR2 SMNVEV (reference sequence). For the CDR3, the DNA is TGTGCCAGCAGTTTTCCAGCCGGGGAGCTGTTTTTT. This encodes CASSFPAGELFF.

To note about this clonotype: The junction and the germline gene differ at one end; a read error may be behind it. V is TRBV28 and J is TRBJ2-7, with D tentatively TRBD2 (6 bases). The germline gives CDR1 MDHEN, CDR2 SYDVKM. There are 14 residues in the CDR3. The CDR3 sequence is CVSSLWRATYEQYF. In DNA, the CDR3 is TGTGTCAGCAGTTTGTGGAGGGCTACCTACGAGCAGTACTTC.

This clonotype was found many times. The chain joins TRBV10-3 to TRBJ2-7; possibly TRBD1 or TRBD2 for D (5 bases each). Germline CDR1 is ENHRY and CDR2 is SYGVKD. The CDR3 consists of 14 residues. Trimming left V 0 bases short and J 1 base short, with 7 bases between. The CDR3 reads CAISESGDSYEQYF. The CDR3 bases are TGTGCCATCAGTGAGTCGGGGGATTCCTACGAGCAGTACTTC.

In its sample, this clonotype was seen a few times. The chain couples TRBV19 to TRBJ1-5; D gene ambiguous. Trimming shortened V by 2 bases and J by 0 bases, and 8 bases separated the two germline ends. The CDR3 has 15 amino acids. Germline CDR1 is LNHDA and CDR2 is SQIVND (reference sequence). The CDR3 DNA reads as TGTGCCAGTAGTATATTTGCCCGTAGCAATCAGCCCCAGCATTTT. The encoded protein is CASSIFARSNQPQHF.

Only a few counts were recorded for this clonotype. A much larger clonotype is one base distant, so this may be a read error. In this CDR3 the conserved last residue, phenylalanine or tryptophan, is missing, so a read error is likely. The chain joins TRBV4-3 to TRBJ2-7, with unresolved D. Trimming took off 4 bases at V and 0 bases at J, with 7 bases between the two ends. CDR1 and CDR2 from the germline V gene are LGHNA and YSLEER. This CDR3 has 13 amino acids. The CDR3 DNA reads as TGCGCCAGCAGCCCGACCCCCTCCTACGAGCAGTACTCC. Its translation: CASSPTPSYEQYS.

The V and J genes are TRBV12-3 or TRBV12-4 and TRBJ2-7; tentatively, D is TRBD2 (5 bases). V shed 5 bases and J shed 2 bases, with 7 bases lying between them. The CDR3 has 12 residues. For the CDR3, the DNA is TGTGCCAGCAGTGTTAGCGCCTACGAGCAGTACTTC. This encodes CASSVSAYEQYF.

As regards this clonotype: Possible read error: a much larger clone is one base away. A read error is likely, as this CDR3 ends without the conserved phenylalanine or tryptophan. This chain connects TRBV7-9 to TRBJ1-4; perhaps TRBD1 as D (6 bases). V lost 5 bases and J 0 bases, leaving 13 bases between the germline ends. Germline loops: CDR1 SEHNR, CDR2 FQNEAQ (reference sequence). The CDR3 is 16 residues long. DNA for the CDR3: TGTGCCAGCAGCGATGGACAGAGGGCAACTAATGAAAAACTGTTTTAT. Amino acid sequence: CASSDGQRATNEKLFY.

This clonotype was observed at least ten times. The genes are TRBV12-3 or TRBV12-4 and TRBJ1-1; TRBD1 matches 7 bases. V was clipped by 4 bases and J by 6 bases; unmatched bases: 14. This CDR3 is built from 16 residues. CDR3 residues: CASSSGDSLSSAEAFF. The CDR3 nucleotides read TGTGCCAGCAGTTCTGGGGACAGCCTTTCCTCCGCTGAAGCTTTCTTT.